The source of this T cell receptor (beta chain) is a study of OX40 agonist ivuxolimab in advanced cancers. Study in general: Patients were 82.7% male with ages roughly 20 to 85, mean 60.

The CDR3 consists of 15 residues. V shed 3 bases and J 9 bases; nucleotides not matched to a gene: 8. CDR1 and CDR2 from the germline V gene are KGHSH and LQKENI. The table came from immunoSEQ multiplex PCR; TCRdb's copy has only in-frame clones and leaves some out. The sample yields 50,000 to 65,000 clones, 81% seen once. Sequencing was performed on CD4+ or CD8+ T cells sorted from blood, taken in a trial of the OX40 agonist ivuxolimab. The clonotype originates from an adult with an advanced solid tumor such as melanoma, head and neck, liver or kidney cancer. The chain employs TRBV18 and TRBJ1-6, with 7 bases fitting TRBD1. The CDR3 sequence is CASSPDRPNISPLHF. The CDR3 nucleotides are TGTGCCAGCTCACCGGACAGGCCAAATATTTCACCCCTCCACTTT.